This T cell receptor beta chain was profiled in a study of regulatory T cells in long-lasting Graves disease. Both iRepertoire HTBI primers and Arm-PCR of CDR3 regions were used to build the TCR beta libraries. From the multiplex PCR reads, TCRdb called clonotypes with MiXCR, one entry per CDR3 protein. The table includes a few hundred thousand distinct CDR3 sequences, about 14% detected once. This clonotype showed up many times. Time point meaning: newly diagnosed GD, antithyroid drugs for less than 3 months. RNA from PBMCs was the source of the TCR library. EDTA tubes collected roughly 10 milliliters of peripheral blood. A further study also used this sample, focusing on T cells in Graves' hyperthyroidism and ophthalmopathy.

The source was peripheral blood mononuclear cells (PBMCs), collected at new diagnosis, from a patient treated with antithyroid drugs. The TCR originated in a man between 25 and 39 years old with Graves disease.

CDR3 DNA: TGTGCCAGCAGACGAGACAGAAGAGAGACCCAGTACTTC. Its translation: CASRRDRRETQYF. The rearrangement uses TRBV12-3 or TRBV12-4 and TRBJ2-5; TRBD1 is a possible D gene (5 bases). The CDR3 runs to 13 residues. V lost 6 bases to trimming and J lost 4 bases, with 12 bases between them.